This T cell receptor delta chain appears in the sequencing data of a study of gamma-delta T cells after stem cell transplantation. Between the trimmed V and J ends, which lost 2 bases and 0 bases, there was a span of 12 bases. The CDR3 runs to 15 residues. Looked up from germline, CDR1 is GEAIGNYY and CDR2 is EKD. This clone was detected a few times. TCRdb shows a much larger clone's protein in place of this DNA's translation, and the two differ at residue 5, likely through a read error; the protein shown is translated from the DNA. TCRdb reprocessed the RT-PCR reads through CATT. The sample has fewer than 3,000 delta-chain clones; approximately 2.9% are singletons.

The chain recombines TRDV2 with TRDJ1; D uncertain. The sequence was obtained from a human donor. It is not recorded whose cells these are; they may come from a transplant donor. Material: gamma-delta T cells. The CDR3 region has the DNA TGTGCCTGTGACATCGTTGGAAGGTACACCGATAAACTCATCTTT. Its protein product is CACDIVGRYTDKLIF.